This T cell receptor (beta chain) originates from a study of blood T cell repertoires in COVID-19. Across the study: T cells, B-cell-depleted T cells, or PBMCs provided the cDNA or gDNA that served as material.

TCRdb's copy holds only in-frame clones and misses some; the assay was immunoSEQ multiplex PCR. The sample has about 130,000 clones, about 80% seen once. Per the germline V gene, CDR1 is MNHEY and CDR2 is SVGAGI. The V gene lost 2 bases and the J gene lost 7 bases, with 12 bases spanning the gap. CDR3 size: 14 residues. The receptor's source is a woman over 75 with acute or convalescent COVID-19. This sequence joins TRBV6-5 and TRBJ2-4, with D tentatively TRBD2 (6 bases). The sequenced material came from peripheral blood. The CDR3 protein is CASSYSRAGNIQYF. The CDR3 region has the DNA TGTGCCAGCAGTTACAGCAGGGCGGGGAACATTCAGTACTTC.